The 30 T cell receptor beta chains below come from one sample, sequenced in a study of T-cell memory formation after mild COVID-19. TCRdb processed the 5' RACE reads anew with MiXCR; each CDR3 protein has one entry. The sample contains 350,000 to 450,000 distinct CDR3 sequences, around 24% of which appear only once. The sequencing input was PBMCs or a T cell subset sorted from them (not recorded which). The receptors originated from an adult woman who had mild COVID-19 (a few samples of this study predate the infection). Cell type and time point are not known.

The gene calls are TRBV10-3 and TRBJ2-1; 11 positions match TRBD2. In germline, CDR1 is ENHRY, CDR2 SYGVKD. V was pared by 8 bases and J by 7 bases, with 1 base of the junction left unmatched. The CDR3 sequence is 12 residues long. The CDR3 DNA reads TGTGCCATCGCTAGCGGGGGGAATGAGCAGTTCTTC. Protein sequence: CAIASGGNEQFF.

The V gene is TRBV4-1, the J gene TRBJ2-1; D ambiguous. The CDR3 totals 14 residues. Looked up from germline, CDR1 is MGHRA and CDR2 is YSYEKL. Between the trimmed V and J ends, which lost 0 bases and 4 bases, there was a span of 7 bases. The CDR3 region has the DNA TGCGCCAGCAGCCAAGAGAGACTGTACAATGAGCAGTTCTTC. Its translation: CASSQERLYNEQFF.

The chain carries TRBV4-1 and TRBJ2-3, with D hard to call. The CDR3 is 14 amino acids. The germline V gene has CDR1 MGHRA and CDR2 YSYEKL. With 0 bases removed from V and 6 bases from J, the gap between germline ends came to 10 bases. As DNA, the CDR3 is TGCGCCAGCAGCCAAGAGAACCCCGGGGATACGCAGTATTTT. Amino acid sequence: CASSQENPGDTQYF.

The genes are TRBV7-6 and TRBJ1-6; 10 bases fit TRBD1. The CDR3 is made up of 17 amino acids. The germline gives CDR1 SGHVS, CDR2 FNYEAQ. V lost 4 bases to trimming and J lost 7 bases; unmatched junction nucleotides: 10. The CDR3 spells CASSSLPPGQGNSPLHF. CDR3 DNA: TGTGCCAGCAGCTCCCTGCCTCCGGGACAGGGGAATTCACCCCTCCACTTT.

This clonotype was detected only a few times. The CDR3 is CASSRSAGISYEQYF. The CDR3 DNA is TGTGCCAGCAGCCGGTCGGCCGGGATCTCCTACGAGCAGTACTTC. J is TRBJ2-7 and V is TRBV12-3 or TRBV12-4; possible D gene TRBD2, 5 bases. The CDR3 has 15 amino acids. With 6 bases removed from V and 0 bases from J, the gap between germline ends came to 15 bases.

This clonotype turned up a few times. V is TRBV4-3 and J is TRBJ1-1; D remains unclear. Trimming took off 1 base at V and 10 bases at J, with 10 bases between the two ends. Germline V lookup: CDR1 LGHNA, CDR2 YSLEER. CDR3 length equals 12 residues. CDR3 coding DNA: TGCGCCAGCAGCCAAGCGGGCGCCGGAGCTTTCTTT. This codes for CASSQAGAGAFF.

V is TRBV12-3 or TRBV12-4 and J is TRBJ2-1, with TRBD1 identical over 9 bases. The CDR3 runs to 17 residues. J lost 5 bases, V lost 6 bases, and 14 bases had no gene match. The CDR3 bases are TGTGCCAGCAGCTACAACACAGGGGGCGCAAGACACAATGAGCAGTTCTTC. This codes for CASSYNTGGARHNEQFF.

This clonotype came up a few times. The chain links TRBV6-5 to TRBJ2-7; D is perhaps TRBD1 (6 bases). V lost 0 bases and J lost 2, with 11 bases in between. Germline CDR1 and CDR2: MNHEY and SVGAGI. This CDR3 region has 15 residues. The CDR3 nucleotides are TGTGCCAGCAGTTACTCGGACAGCCCCACCTACGAGCAGTACTTC. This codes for CASSYSDSPTYEQYF.

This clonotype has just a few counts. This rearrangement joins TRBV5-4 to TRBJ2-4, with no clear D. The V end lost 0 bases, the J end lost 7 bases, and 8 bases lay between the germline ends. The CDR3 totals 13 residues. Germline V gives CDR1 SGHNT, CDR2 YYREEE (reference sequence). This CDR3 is CASSLVTENIQYF. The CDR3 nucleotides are TGTGCCAGCAGCTTGGTAACTGAGAACATTCAGTACTTC.

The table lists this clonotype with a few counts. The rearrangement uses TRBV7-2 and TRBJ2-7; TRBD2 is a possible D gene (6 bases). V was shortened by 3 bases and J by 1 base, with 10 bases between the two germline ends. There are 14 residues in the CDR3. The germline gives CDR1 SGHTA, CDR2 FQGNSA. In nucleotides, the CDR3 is TGTGCCAGCAGCTTCGCGCGGGGTTCCTACGAGCAGTACTTC. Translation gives CASSFARGSYEQYF.

CDR3 loop: CASSLDALGSGNTIYF. The DNA for the CDR3 is TGTGCCAGCAGCTTAGACGCCCTGGGCTCTGGAAACACCATATATTTT. The rearrangement links TRBV7-2 to TRBJ1-3; D is undetermined. The CDR3 loop spans 16 amino acids. V gave up 1 base and J gave up 0 bases, with 10 bases separating them. Germline CDR1 and CDR2: SGHTA and FQGNSA.

CDR3 bases: TGTGCCAGCAGTTCCAAGCCCGATAGCAATCAGCCCCAGCATTTT. Translation: CASSSKPDSNQPQHF. V and J are TRBV6-2 or TRBV6-3 and TRBJ1-5; no reliable D call. The V and J ends lost 4 bases and 0 bases respectively, with 10 bases between them. The CDR3 loop spans 15 amino acids. In germline, CDR1 is MNHEY, CDR2 SVGEGT.

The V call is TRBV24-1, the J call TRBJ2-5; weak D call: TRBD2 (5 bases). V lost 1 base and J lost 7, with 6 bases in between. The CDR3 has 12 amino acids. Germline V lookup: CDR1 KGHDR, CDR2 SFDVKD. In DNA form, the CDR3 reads TGTGCCACCAGTGATTTTGAGGGGACCCAGTACTTC. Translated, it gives CATSDFEGTQYF.

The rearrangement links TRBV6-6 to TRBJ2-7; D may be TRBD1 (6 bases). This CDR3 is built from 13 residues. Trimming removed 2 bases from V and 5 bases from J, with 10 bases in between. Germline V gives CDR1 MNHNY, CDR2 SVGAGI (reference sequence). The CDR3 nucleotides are TGTGCCAGCAGTTACCAGACAGGAAACGAGCAGTACTTC. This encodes CASSYQTGNEQYF.

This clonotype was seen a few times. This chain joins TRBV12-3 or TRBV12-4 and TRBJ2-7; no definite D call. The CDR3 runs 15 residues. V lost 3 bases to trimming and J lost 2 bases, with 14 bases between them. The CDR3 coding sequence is TGTGCCAGCAGTTTTAGGCTCTACCCCCCCTACGAGCAGTACTTC. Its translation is CASSFRLYPPYEQYF.

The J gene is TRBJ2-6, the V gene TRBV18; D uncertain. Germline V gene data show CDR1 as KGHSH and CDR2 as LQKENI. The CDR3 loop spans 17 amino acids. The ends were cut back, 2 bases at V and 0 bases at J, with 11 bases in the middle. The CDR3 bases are TGTGCCAGCTCACCAATCCAACAGCTCTCTGGGGCCAACGTCCTGACTTTC. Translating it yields CASSPIQQLSGANVLTF.

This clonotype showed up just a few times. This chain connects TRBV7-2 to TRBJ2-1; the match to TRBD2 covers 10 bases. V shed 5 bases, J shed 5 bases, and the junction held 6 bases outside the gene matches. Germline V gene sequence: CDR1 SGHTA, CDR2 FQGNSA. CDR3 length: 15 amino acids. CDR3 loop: CASSPWTSGDNEQFF. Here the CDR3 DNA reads TGTGCCAGCAGCCCGTGGACTAGCGGTGACAATGAGCAGTTCTTC.

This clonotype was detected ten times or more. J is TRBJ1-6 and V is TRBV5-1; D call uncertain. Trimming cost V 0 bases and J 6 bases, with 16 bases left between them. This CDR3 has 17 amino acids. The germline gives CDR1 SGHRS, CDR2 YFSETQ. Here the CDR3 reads CASSLEALSAFNSPLHF. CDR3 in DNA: TGCGCCAGCAGCTTGGAGGCTCTCTCAGCCTTTAATTCACCCCTCCACTTT.

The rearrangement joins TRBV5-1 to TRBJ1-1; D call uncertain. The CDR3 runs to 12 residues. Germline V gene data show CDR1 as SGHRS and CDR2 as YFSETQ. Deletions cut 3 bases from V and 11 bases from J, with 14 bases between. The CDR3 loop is CASSSAGGAAFF. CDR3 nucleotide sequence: TGCGCCAGCAGCTCCGCTGGAGGAGCGGCTTTCTTT.

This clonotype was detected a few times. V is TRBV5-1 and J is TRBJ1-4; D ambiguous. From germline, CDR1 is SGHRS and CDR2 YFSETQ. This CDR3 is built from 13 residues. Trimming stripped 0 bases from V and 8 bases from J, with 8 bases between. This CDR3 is CASSLGFGEKLFF. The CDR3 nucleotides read TGCGCCAGCAGCTTGGGATTTGGAGAAAAACTGTTTTTT.

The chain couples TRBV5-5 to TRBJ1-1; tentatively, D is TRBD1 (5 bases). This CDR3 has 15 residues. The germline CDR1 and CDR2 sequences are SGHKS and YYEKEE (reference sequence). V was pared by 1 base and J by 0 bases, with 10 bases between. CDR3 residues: CASSLTGRLNTEAFF. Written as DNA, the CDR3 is TGTGCCAGCAGCTTGACAGGTCGACTGAACACTGAAGCTTTCTTT.

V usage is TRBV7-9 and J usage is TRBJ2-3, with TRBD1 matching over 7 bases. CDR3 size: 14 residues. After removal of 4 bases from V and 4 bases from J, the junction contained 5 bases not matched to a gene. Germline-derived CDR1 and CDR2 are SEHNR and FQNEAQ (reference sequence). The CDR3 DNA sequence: TGTGCCAGCAGCTCTTTTACAGGGGCAGATACGCAGTATTTT. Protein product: CASSSFTGADTQYF.

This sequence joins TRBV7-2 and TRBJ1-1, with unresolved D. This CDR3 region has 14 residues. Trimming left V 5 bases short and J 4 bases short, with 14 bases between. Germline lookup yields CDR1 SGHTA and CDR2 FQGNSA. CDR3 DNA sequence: TGTGCCAGCAGCCCCCCCTTGGGTTCCACTGAAGCTTTCTTT. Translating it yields CASSPPLGSTEAFF.

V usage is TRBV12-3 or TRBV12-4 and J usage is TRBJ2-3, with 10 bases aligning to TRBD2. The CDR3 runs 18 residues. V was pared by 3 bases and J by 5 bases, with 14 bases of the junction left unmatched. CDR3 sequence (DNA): TGTGCCAGCAGTTTTAGTCTCGTGCTAGCGGGAGAGGTAGATACGCAGTATTTT. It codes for CASSFSLVLAGEVDTQYF.

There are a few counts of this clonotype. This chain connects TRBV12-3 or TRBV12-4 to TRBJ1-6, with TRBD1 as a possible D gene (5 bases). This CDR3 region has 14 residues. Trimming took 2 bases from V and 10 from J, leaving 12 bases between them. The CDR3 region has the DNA TGTGCCAGCAGTTTATTGAGGGGACGGTCACCCCTCCACTTT. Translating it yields CASSLLRGRSPLHF.

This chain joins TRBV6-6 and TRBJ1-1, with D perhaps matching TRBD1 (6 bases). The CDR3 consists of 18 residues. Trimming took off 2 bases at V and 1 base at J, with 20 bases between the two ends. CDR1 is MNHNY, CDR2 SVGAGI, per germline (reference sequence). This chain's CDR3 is CASSYGGAARSGNTEAFF. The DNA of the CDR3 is TGTGCCAGCAGTTACGGGGGGGCCGCCCGGAGTGGGAACACTGAAGCTTTCTTT.

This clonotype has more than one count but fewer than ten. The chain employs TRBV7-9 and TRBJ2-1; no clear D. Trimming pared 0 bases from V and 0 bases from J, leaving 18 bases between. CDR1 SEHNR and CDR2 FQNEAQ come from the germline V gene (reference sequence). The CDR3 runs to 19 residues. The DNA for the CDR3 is TGTGCCAGCAGCTTAGCCCTCCTACTCGCGGAAAGCTCCTACAATGAGCAGTTCTTC. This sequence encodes CASSLALLLAESSYNEQFF.

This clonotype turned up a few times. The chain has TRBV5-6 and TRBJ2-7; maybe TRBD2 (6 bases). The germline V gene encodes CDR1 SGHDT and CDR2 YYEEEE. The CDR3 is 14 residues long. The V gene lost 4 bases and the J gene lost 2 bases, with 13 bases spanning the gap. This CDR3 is CASSPGGTPYEQYF. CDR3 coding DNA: TGTGCCAGCAGCCCCGGGGGTACACCCTACGAGCAGTACTTC.

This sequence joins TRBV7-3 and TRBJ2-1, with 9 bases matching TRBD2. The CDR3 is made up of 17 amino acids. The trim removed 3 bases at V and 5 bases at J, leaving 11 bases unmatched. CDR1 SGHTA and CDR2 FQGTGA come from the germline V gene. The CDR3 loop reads CASSFSSATSGDNEQFF. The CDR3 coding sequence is TGTGCCAGCAGCTTCTCCTCAGCGACTAGCGGAGACAATGAGCAGTTCTTC.

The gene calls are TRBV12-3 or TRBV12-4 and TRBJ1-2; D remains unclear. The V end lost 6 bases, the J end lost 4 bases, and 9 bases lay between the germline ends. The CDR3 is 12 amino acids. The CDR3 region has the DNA TGTGCCAGCAGCCCCCAGCCCTATGGCTACACCTTC. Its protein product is CASSPQPYGYTF.